Below, 9 T cell receptor beta chains from the same sample are listed, as sequenced in a study of cytomegalovirus exposure and HLA in healthy donors. Primers included in the PCR were 60 Vbeta and 13 Jbeta primers. The assay was immunoSEQ multiplex PCR, and TCRdb's table has in-frame clones only and misses some. The data hold around 100,000 clones, with over 55% observed a single time. Sequences were obtained from PBMCs. These TCRs come from a woman aged 18-29 years in good health and CMV-seropositive.

The chain couples TRBV5-6 to TRBJ1-1, with D possibly TRBD1 on 5 matching bases. This CDR3 is built from 15 residues. Germline assignment: CDR1 SGHDT and CDR2 YYEEEE. The V end lost 0 bases, the J end lost 1 base, and 10 bases lay between the germline ends. CDR3 sequence (DNA): TGTGCCAGCAGCTTGGAGGGGTGGGGGAACACTGAAGCTTTCTTT. Protein product: CASSLEGWGNTEAFF. Full variable domain (outside the CDR3, taken from reference TRBV5-6 and TRBJ1-1): DAGVTQSPTHLIKTRGQQVTLRCSPKSGHDTVSWYQQALGQGPQFIFQYYEEEERQRGNFPDRFSGHQFPNYSSELNVNALLLGDSALYLCASSLEGWGNTEAFFGQGTRLTVV.

The rearrangement uses TRBV7-2 and TRBJ2-7; possibly TRBD1 for D (5 bases). This CDR3 spans 19 amino acids. CDR1 and CDR2 from the germline V gene are SGHTA and FQGNSA. Trimming removed 1 base from V and 7 bases from J, with 29 bases in between. The chain's CDR3 is CASSLGVPTERSPVGEQYF. In DNA form, the CDR3 reads TGTGCCAGCAGCTTAGGGGTCCCGACAGAACGGTCTCCTGTGGGGGAGCAGTACTTC.

The chain joins TRBV4-2 to TRBJ2-7, with 8 bases aligning to TRBD2. J gave up 3 bases and V 3 bases, and 7 bases lay outside the gene matches. CDR3 length: 15 amino acids. The germline gives CDR1 LGHNA, CDR2 YNFKEQ. The CDR3 region has the DNA TGTGCCAGCAGCCAGTTCAGCGGGGGAAGCTACGAGCAGTACTTC. The encoded protein is CASSQFSGGSYEQYF.

This clone has only a few counts. The rearrangement uses TRBV9 and TRBJ1-2; TRBD1 might be the D (5 bases). The length of the CDR3 is 12 residues. V was trimmed by 3 bases and J by 5 bases, leaving 8 bases between them. Germline loops: CDR1 SGDLS, CDR2 YYNGEE. DNA for the CDR3: TGTGCCAGCAGCGGCGGGACGTATGGCTACACCTTC. The encoded protein is CASSGGTYGYTF.

This chain uses TRBV7-2 with TRBJ2-3, with D possibly being TRBD2 (6 bases). With 3 bases removed from V and 3 bases from J, the gap between germline ends came to 7 bases. The CDR3 has 13 residues. Germline CDR1 and CDR2: SGHTA and FQGNSA. Here the CDR3 reads CASSLGGTDTQYF. DNA of the CDR3: TGTGCCAGCAGCTTGGGGGGAACAGATACGCAGTATTTT.

The rearrangement links TRBV6-5 to TRBJ2-2, with 9 bases identical to TRBD1. CDR1 MNHEY and CDR2 SVGAGI come from the germline V gene. The length of the CDR3 is 16 residues. With V trimmed by 4 bases and J by 5 bases, 8 bases remained unmatched. The CDR3 DNA is TGTGCCAGCAGTTTGACAGGGGGAATTGGGACCGGGGAGCTGTTTTTT. Translating gives CASSLTGGIGTGELFF.

This rearrangement joins TRBV6-6 to TRBJ1-5; maybe TRBD1 (6 bases). The germline V and J ends were trimmed by 5 bases and 4 bases, with 12 bases remaining between them. This CDR3 is 14 amino acids long. Germline lookup yields CDR1 MNHNY and CDR2 SVGAGI (reference sequence). CDR3 DNA: TGTGCCAGCAGTCCCGGGGGGCGTAATCAGCCCCAGCATTTT. It codes for CASSPGGRNQPQHF.

The chain employs TRBV5-6 and TRBJ2-5; 9 bases line up with TRBD2. Trimming at V came to 2 bases and at J to 4 bases, leaving 6 bases not matched to a gene. The germline V gene encodes CDR1 SGHDT and CDR2 YYEEEE. The CDR3 consists of 15 residues. The CDR3 region has the DNA TGTGCCAGCAGCTTCGGAGCGGGGGGAGGAGAGACCCAGTACTTC. It yields the protein CASSFGAGGGETQYF.

CDR3 in DNA: TGCGCCAGCAGCCAAGGGGCTAGCGGCTACAATGAGCAGTTCTTC. Its protein is CASSQGASGYNEQFF. The chain is built from TRBV4-1 and TRBJ2-1; 7 bases match TRBD2. Per germline, CDR1 MGHRA and CDR2 YSYEKL. The CDR3 has 15 amino acids. The V segment lost 1 base and the J segment 3 bases; nucleotides outside the gene matches: 3.